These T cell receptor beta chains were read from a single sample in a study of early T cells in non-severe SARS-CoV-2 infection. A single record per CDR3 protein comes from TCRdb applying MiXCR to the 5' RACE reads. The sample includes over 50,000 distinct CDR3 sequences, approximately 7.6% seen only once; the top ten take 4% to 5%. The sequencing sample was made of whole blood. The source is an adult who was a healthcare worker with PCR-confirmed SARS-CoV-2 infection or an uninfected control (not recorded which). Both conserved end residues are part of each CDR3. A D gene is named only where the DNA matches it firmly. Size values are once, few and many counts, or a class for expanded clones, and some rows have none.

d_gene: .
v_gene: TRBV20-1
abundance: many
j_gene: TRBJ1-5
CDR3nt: TGCAGTGCTAGTCTGGCAGGGTCCCCTAGCAATCAGCCCCAGCATTTT
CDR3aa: CSASLAGSPSNQPQHF

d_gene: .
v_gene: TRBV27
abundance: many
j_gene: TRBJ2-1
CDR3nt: TGTGCCAGCAGTGGACTGCAGGGAAACAATGAGCAGTTCTTC
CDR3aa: CASSGLQGNNEQFF

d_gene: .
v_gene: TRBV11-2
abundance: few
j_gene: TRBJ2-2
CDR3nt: TGTGCCAGCAGCTCGCGCCTGACTCCCGGGGAGCTGTTTTTT
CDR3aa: CASSSRLTPGELFF

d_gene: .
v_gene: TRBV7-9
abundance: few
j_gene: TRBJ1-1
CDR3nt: TGTGCCAGCAGCTTAGGAGAACAGGACCGCTTT
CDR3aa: CASSLGEQDRF

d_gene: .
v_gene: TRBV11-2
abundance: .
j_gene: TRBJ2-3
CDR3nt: TGTGCCAGCAGCTTAGATGCAGAGCTAGCAGGGACAGATACGCAGTATTTT
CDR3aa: CASSLDAELAGTDTQYF

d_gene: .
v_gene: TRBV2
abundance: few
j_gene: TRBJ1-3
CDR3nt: TGTGCCAGTGAGGGAGTCTCTGGAAACACCATATATTTT
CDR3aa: CASEGVSGNTIYF

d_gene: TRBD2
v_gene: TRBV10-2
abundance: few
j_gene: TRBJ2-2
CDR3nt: TGCGCCAGCAGTGGACTAGCGGGGGACACCGGGGAGCTGTTTTTT
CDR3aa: CASSGLAGDTGELFF

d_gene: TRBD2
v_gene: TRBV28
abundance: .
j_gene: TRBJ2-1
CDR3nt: TGTGCCACCCTGGCAGCGGGAGGTAATGAGCAGTTCTTC
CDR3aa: CATLAAGGNEQFF

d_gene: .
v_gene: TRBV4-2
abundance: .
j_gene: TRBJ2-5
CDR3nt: TGTGCCAGCAGCCCAACCGGGACAAAAGAGACCCAGTACTTC
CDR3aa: CASSPTGTKETQYF

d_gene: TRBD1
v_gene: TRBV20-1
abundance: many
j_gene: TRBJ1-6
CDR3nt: TGCAGTGCAGACAGGGCGAATCGTAATTCACCCCTCCACTTT
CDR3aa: CSADRANRNSPLHF